This TCR beta chain was captured in a study of blood T cell repertoires in COVID-19. Background on the study: The origin of the acute and convalescent COVID-19 samples was the United States, Italy and Spain. In each case, the material was cDNA or gDNA derived from T cells, B-cell-depleted T cells, or PBMCs.

Authors' processing steps: The authors estimated nucleated cell counts from reference gene primer amplification. Data came from immunoSEQ multiplex PCR; TCRdb stores just in-frame clones and leaves some out. V, J and clone size are those of that table, while D and trimming were read from the DNA. The top ten clones hold around 2% of a sample with fewer than 35,000 clones, 87% of them seen once. V shed 0 bases, J shed 7 bases, and the junction held 6 bases outside the gene matches. This CDR3 comprises 16 residues. Per germline, CDR1 LGHNA and CDR2 YSLEER. The TCR was taken from a man aged 45 to 65 with active or convalescent COVID-19. V gene TRBV4-3 combines with J gene TRBJ1-4; 9 nucleotides align to TRBD1. The sample consisted of peripheral blood. In nucleotides, the CDR3 is TGCGCCAGCAGCCAAGATCACAGGGGGCGGGGTGAAAAACTGTTTTTT. It encodes CASSQDHRGRGEKLFF.